This T cell receptor (beta chain) was documented in a study of naive and memory T cell subsets. This clonotype was counted only a few times. An equimolar mix of two oligonucleotides served as the beta constant-region primer for TRBC1 and TRBC2. Four rounds of PCR amplified the ligated cDNA using nested alpha and beta constant-region primers plus SP2. An oligonucleotide with the SP2 primer and a 12-nucleotide UMI was ligated to the cDNA 3' end. TCRdb used MiXCR to reprocess the UMI-ligation and nested PCR reads, holding one entry per CDR3 protein. The sample lists more than 100,000 distinct CDR3 sequences, 35% to 40% occurring once. The origin of this receptor is a human donor in good health. Sequences were obtained from central memory CD4+ T cells from blood.

CDR3 sequence reads: CASSSGGYQETQYF. Written as DNA, the CDR3 is TGTGCCAGCAGTTCTGGGGGATACCAAGAGACCCAGTACTTC. The chain couples TRBV28 to TRBJ2-5, with D perhaps given as TRBD1 or TRBD2 (5 bases each). Trimming removed 4 bases at V and 0 bases at J, with 9 bases between. The CDR3 is 14 residues long. The germline V gene encodes CDR1 MDHEN and CDR2 SYDVKM. Using reference TRBV28 and TRBJ2-5 for the parts outside the CDR3, the full variable domain is DVKVTQSSRYLVKRTGEKVFLECVQDMDHENMFWYRQDPGLGLRLIYFSYDVKMKEKGDIPEGYSVSREKKERFSLILESASTNQTSMYLCASSSGGYQETQYFGPGTRLLVL.